This T cell receptor (beta chain) emerged from a study of identifying expanded T cells in peripheral blood. The method was immunoSEQ multiplex PCR; TCRdb's version includes in-frame clones alone and lacks a portion of them. Counted here are about 86,000 clones, roughly 81% occurring once; the ten biggest clones make up around 4.5%. Sequencing was carried out using blood. This clonotype originated in a person between 18 and 75 years old in good health.

In nucleotides, the CDR3 is TGTGCCAGCAGCTTTAGCGGGGACACCGGGACCCAGTACTTC. This translates into CASSFSGDTGTQYF. The chain employs TRBV7-2 and TRBJ2-5; TRBD2 aligns across 8 bases. There are 14 residues in the CDR3. CDR1 is SGHTA and CDR2 is FQGNSA in the germline V gene. The ends lost 3 bases at V and 7 bases at J; junction bases unmatched: 7.